This TCR beta chain was identified during a study of neurological immune-mediated disorders. The study, taken as a whole, reports: None of the CDR3 amino acid sequences of expanded clones were shared across subjects, and this suggested private repertoires in all groups.

This clonotype was recorded many times. Its antigen is not identified. The cDNA came from 5'RACE, which used 10-nucleotide random UMIs. Each CDR3 protein gets one entry after TCRdb re-called the 5' RACE reads with MiXCR. The sample lists approximately 86,000 distinct CDR3 sequences, approximately 2.4% occurring once. The germline V gene has CDR1 SGHRS and CDR2 YFSETQ. V was clipped by 0 bases and J by 1 base, with 4 bases between them. This CDR3 region has 14 residues. The TCR comes from a woman under 40 with multiple sclerosis. The sequenced sample was PBMCs. The rearrangement uses TRBV5-1 and TRBJ2-2; D is uncertain. The CDR3 is CASSLDGNTGELFF. CDR3 sequence (DNA): TGCGCCAGCAGCTTGGACGGGAACACCGGGGAGCTGTTTTTT. Full variable domain (outside the CDR3, taken from reference TRBV5-1 and TRBJ2-2): KAGVTQTPRYLIKTRGQQVTLSCSPISGHRSVSWYQQTPGQGLQFLFEYFSETQRNKGNFPGRFSGRQFSNSRSEMNVSTLELGDSALYLCASSLDGNTGELFFGEGSRLTVL.